This T cell receptor beta chain derives from a study of control samples from healthy donors and cancer patients. The germline V gene encodes CDR1 GTSNPN and CDR2 SVGIG (reference sequence). V was clipped by 1 base and J by 15 bases, with 16 bases between them. The CDR3 covers 12 residues. The table came from immunoSEQ multiplex PCR; TCRdb's copy has only in-frame clones and leaves some out. The table has under 200,000 clones, roughly 95% seen once. The J gene is TRBJ2-1, the V gene TRBV30; tentatively, D is TRBD1 (6 bases). The clonotype was recovered from a woman aged 25 to 45 in good health. The sample was blood. CDR3 DNA sequence: TGTGCCTGGAGTGGCGGACAGCGAGCGCGGTTCTTC. Protein: CAWSGGQRARFF. Combining the CDR3 with reference TRBV30 and TRBJ2-1 gives the whole variable domain SQTIHQWPATLVQPVGSPLSLECTVEGTSNPNLYWYRQAAGRGLQLLFYSVGIGQISSEVPQNLSASRPQDRQFILSSKKLLLSDSGFYLCAWSGGQRARFFGPGTRLTVL.